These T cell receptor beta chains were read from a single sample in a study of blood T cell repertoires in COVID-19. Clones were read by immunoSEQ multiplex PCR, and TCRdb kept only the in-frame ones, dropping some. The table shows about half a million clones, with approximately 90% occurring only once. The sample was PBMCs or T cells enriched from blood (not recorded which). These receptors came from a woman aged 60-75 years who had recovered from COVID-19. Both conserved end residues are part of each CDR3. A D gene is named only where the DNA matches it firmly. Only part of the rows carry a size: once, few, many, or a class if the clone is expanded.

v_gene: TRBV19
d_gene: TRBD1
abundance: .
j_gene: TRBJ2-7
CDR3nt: TGTGCCAGTAGTAATGGGGACAGGGGTTCCCTCGAGCAGTACTTC
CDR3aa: CASSNGDRGSLEQYF

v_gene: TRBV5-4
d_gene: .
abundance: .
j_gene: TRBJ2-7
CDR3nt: TGTGCCAGCAGCTTCGGTCGGGGCGAGCAGTACTTC
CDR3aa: CASSFGRGEQYF

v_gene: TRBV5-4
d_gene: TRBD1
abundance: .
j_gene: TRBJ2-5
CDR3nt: TGTGCCAGCAGCCAGGGACAGTGGGAGACCCAGTACTTC
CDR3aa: CASSQGQWETQYF

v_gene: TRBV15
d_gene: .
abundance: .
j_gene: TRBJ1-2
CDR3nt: TGTGCCACCAGTGCCCGGGGGGCCTATGGCTACACCTTC
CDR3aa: CATSARGAYGYTF

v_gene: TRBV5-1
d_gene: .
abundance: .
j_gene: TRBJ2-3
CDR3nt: TGCGCCAGCAGCAGGGGCGGGGGCACAGATACGCAGTATTTT
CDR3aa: CASSRGGGTDTQYF

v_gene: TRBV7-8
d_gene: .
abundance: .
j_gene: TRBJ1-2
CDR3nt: TGTGCCAGCAGCATATTCCGTTCGGCGGGGGAGGATCGAGGCTACACCTTC
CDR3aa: CASSIFRSAGEDRGYTF

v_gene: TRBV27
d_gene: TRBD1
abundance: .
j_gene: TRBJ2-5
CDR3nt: TGTGCCAGCAGGGGACAGGAGGGGGAGACCCAGTACTTC
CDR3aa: CASRGQEGETQYF

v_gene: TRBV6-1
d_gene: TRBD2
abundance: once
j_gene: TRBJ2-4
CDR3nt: TGTGCCAGCAGTGAAAGCGGGGGCCGTCCCAAAAACATTCAGTACTTC
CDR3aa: CASSESGGRPKNIQYF

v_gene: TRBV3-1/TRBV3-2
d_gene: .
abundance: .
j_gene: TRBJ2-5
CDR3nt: TGTGCCACCGGGGGTCTTTGGTCGGAGACCCAGTACTTC
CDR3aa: CATGGLWSETQYF

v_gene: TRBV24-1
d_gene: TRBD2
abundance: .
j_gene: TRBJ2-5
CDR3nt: TGTGCCACCAGTGATTTAGCAAGCGGGGGGGGCGGAGAGACCCAGTACTTC
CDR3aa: CATSDLASGGGGETQYF

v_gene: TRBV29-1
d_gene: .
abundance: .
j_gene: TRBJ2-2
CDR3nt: TGCAGCGTTGTTAGAGGGCCCGCCGGGGAGCTGTTTTTT
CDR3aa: CSVVRGPAGELFF

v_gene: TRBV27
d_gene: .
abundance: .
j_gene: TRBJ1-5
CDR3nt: TGTGCCAGCAGTTTACCCATGGACAGTCATAGCAATCAGCCCCAGCATTTT
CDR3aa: CASSLPMDSHSNQPQHF

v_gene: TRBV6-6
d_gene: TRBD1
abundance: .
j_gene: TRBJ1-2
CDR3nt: TGTGCCAGCAGGCCCCAGGGGGTTGGCTACACCTTC
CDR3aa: CASRPQGVGYTF

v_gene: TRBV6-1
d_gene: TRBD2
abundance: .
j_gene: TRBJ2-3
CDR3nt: TGTGCCAGCAGAGAAGTAGCGGGGGGTGGGGATACGCAGTATTTT
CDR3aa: CASREVAGGGDTQYF

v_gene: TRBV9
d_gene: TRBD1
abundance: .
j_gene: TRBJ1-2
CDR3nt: TGTGCCAGCAGCGGGGGACAGGGTGGGTATGGCTACACCTTC
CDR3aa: CASSGGQGGYGYTF

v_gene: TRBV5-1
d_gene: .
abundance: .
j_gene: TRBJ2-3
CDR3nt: TGCGCCAGCAGCTTGGACATGGGCACAGATACGCAGTATTTT
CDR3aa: CASSLDMGTDTQYF

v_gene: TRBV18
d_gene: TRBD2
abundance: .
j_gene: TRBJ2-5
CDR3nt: TGTGCCAGCTCACTGGGACTAGCACCCCAAGAGACCCAGTACTTC
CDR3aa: CASSLGLAPQETQYF

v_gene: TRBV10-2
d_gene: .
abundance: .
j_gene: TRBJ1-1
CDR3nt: TGCGCCAGCTCGCGGAACGATCTCTCCTATGAAGCTTTCTTT
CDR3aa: CASSRNDLSYEAFF

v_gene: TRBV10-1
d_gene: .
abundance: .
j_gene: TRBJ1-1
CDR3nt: TGCGCCAGCAGTGAGTCGGAAGGGGGCACTGAAGCTTTCTTT
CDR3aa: CASSESEGGTEAFF

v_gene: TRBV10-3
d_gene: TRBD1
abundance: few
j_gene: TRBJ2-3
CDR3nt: TGTGCCATCAGTGAAAGAGGGGGCAGTTTTACAGATACGCAGTATTTT
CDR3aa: CAISERGGSFTDTQYF

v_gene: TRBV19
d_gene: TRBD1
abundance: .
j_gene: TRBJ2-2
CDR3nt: TGTGCCAGTAGTATCTCGACAGGGGGTTTAACCGGGGAGCTGTTTTTT
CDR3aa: CASSISTGGLTGELFF

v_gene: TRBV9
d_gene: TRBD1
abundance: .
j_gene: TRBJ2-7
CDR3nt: TGTGCCAGCAGCGAGGGACAGGACTCCTACGAGCAGTACTTC
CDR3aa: CASSEGQDSYEQYF

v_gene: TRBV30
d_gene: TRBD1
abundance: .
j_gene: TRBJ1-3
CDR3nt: TGTGCCTGGGCCCCGCCGAACAGGGGAGACACCATATATTTT
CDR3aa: CAWAPPNRGDTIYF

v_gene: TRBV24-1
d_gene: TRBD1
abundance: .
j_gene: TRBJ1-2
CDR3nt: TGTGCCACCAGTGATCGGGACAGGGAGGGCTATGGCTACACCTTC
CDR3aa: CATSDRDREGYGYTF

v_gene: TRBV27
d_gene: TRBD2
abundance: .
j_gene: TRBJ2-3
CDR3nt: TGTGCCGGACATTGCGGGACTAGGACAGATACGCAGTATTTT
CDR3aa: CAGHCGTRTDTQYF

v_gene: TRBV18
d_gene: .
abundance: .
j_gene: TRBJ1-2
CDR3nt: TGTGCCAGCTCACCACCCGTACAGGATGGCTACACCTTC
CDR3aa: CASSPPVQDGYTF

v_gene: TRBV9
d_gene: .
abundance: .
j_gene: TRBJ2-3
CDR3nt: TGTGCCAGCAGCGTTAGAGCGGGCACAGATACGCAGTATTTT
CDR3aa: CASSVRAGTDTQYF

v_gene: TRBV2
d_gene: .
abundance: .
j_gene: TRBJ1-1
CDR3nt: TGTGCCAGCAGCCCCGAGGGCGCTGAAGCTTTCTTT
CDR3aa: CASSPEGAEAFF

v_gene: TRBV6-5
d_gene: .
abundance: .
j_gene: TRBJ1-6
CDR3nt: TGTGCCAGCAGTTACAGGGAGGGCTCTAATTCACCCCTCCACTTT
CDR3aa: CASSYREGSNSPLHF

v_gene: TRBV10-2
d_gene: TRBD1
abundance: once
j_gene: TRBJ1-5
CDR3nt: TGCGCCAGCAGTGATACAGGGGGTAGCAATCAGCCCCAGCATTTT
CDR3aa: CASSDTGGSNQPQHF

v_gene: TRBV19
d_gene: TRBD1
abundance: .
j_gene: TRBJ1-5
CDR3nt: TGTGCCAGTAGTATAGGGGACAGGGGGTTGAGAAATCAGCCCCAGCATTTT
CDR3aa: CASSIGDRGLRNQPQHF

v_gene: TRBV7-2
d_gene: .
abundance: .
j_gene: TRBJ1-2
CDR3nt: TGTGCCAGCAGCTTAGAGTGGACAGTCGGCCATGGCTACACCTTC
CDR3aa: CASSLEWTVGHGYTF

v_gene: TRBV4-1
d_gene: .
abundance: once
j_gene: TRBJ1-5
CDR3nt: TGCGCCAGCAGCCAAGCCACTGGAGGGAGCAATCAGCCCCAGCATTTT
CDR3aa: CASSQATGGSNQPQHF

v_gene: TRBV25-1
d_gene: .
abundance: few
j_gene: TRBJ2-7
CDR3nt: TGTGCCAGCAGTGATCTTCTGGAGCAGTACTTC
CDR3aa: CASSDLLEQYF

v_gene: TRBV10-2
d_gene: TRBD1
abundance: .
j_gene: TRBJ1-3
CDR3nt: TGCGCCAGCAGGACAGGGAGTGGAAACACCATATATTTT
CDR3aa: CASRTGSGNTIYF

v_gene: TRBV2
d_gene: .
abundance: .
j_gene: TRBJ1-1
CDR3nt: TGTGCCAGCAGGGGACAAGGTGTAACTGAAGCTTTCTTT
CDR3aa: CASRGQGVTEAFF

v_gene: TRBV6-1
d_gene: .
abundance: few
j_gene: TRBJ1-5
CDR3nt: TGTGCCAGCAGTGGGGGGGGGATGTTAGGCAATCAGCCCCAGCATTTT
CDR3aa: CASSGGGMLGNQPQHF

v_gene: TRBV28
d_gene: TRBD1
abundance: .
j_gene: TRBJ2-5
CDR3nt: TGTGCCAGCAGCCCAGGTGTACAGGGGTTCTACGAGACCCAGTACTTC
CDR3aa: CASSPGVQGFYETQYF

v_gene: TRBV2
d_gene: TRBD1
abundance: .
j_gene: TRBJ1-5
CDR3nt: TGTGCCAGCAGGCTGACAGGGATCGGTCAGCCCCAGCATTTT
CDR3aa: CASRLTGIGQPQHF

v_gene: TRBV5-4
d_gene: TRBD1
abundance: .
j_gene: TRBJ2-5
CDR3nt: TGTGCCAGCAGCTACGGGGACAGGACAGAGACCCAGTACTTC
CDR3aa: CASSYGDRTETQYF

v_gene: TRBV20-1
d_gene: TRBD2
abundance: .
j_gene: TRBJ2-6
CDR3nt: TGCAGTGCGAGTGGACTAGCGGTCTCTGGGGCCAACGTCCTGACTTTC
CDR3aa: CSASGLAVSGANVLTF

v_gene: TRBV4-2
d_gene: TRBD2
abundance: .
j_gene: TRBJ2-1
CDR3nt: TGTGCCAGCAGCCCAGCGGGGGGGCCTTTCGATGAGCAGTTCTTC
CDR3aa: CASSPAGGPFDEQFF

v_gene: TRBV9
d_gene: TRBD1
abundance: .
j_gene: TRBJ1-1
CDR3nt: TGTGCCAGCAGCGCCCGGGGACAGGACTACACTGAAGCTTTCTTT
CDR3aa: CASSARGQDYTEAFF

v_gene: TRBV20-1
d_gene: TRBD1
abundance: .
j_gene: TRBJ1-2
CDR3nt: TGCAGTGCTAGTAAGACAGGGAGTGGTGGCTACACCTTC
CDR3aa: CSASKTGSGGYTF